One TCR beta chain is described in this entry. This sample is drawn from a study of blood T cell repertoires in COVID-19. The table came from immunoSEQ multiplex PCR; TCRdb's copy has only in-frame clones and leaves some out. The top ten clones hold 4.5% to 5% of a sample with more than 200,000 clones, around 82% of them seen once. The receptor was derived from a woman older than 75 with active or convalescent COVID-19. Sequenced sample: peripheral blood.

CDR3 in amino acids: CASSQLRTDTQYF. CDR3 coding DNA: TGTGCCAGCAGTCAACTCCGCACAGATACGCAGTATTTT. The rearrangement links TRBV3-1 (or the pseudogene TRBV3-2) to TRBJ2-3; D uncertain. Germline assignment: CDR1 LGHDT and CDR2 YNNKEL (reference sequence). The CDR3 is 13 residues long. V lost 6 bases to trimming and J lost 1 base, with 8 bases between them.